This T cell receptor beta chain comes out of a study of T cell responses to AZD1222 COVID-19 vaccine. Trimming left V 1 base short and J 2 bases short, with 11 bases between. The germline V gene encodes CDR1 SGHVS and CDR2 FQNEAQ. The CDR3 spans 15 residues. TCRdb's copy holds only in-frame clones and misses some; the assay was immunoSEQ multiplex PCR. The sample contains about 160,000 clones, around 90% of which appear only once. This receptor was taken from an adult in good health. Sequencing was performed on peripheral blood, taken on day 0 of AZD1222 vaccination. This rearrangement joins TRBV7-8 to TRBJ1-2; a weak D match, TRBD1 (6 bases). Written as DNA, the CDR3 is TGTGCCAGCAGCTTAGGGAGGGGGAGCAACTATGGCTACACCTTC. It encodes CASSLGRGSNYGYTF.